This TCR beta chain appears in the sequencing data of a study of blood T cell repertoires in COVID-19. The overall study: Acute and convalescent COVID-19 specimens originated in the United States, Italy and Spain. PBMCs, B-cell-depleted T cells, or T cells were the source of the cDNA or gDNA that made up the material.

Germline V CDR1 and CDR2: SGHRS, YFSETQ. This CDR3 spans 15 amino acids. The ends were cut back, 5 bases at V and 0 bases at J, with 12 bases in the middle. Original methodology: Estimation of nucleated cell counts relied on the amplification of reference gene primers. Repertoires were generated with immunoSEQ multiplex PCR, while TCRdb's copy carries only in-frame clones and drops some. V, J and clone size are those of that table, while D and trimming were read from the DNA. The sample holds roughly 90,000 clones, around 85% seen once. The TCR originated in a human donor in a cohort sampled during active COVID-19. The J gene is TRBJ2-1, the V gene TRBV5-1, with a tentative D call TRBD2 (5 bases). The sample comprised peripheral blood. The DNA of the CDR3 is TGCGCCAGCAGACCCATGGGGAGCTCCTACAATGAGCAGTTCTTC. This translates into CASRPMGSSYNEQFF.